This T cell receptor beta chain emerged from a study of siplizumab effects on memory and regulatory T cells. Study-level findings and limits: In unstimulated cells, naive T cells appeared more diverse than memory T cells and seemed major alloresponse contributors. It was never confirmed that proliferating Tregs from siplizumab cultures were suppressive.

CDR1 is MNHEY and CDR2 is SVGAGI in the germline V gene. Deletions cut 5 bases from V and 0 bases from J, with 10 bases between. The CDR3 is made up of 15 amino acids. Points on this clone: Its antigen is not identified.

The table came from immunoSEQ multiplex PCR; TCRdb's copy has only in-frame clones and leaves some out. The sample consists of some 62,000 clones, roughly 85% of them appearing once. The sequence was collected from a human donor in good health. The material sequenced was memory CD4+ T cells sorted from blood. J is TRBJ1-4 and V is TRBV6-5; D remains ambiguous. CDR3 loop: CASSTSWATNEKLFF. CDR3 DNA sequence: TGTGCCAGCAGTACGTCCTGGGCAACTAATGAAAAACTGTTTTTT.